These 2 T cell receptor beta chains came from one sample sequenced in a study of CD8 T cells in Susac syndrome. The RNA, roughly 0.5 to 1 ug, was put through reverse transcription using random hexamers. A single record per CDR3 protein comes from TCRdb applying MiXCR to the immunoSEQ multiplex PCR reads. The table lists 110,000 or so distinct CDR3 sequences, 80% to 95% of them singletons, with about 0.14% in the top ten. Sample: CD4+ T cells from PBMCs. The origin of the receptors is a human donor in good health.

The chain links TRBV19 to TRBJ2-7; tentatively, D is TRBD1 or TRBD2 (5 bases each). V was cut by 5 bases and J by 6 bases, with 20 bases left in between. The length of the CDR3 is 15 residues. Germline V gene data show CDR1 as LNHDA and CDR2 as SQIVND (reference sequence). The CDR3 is CASSGGRGQGREQYF. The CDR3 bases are TGTGCCAGTAGTGGTGGTAGAGGGCAGGGTCGCGAGCAGTACTTC.

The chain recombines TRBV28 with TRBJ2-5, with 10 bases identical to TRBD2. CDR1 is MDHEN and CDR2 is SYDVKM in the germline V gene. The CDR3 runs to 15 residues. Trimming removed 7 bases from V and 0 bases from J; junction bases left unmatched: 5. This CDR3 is CASNKLAGYQETQYF. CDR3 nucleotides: TGTGCCAGCAATAAACTAGCGGGATACCAAGAGACCCAGTACTTC.